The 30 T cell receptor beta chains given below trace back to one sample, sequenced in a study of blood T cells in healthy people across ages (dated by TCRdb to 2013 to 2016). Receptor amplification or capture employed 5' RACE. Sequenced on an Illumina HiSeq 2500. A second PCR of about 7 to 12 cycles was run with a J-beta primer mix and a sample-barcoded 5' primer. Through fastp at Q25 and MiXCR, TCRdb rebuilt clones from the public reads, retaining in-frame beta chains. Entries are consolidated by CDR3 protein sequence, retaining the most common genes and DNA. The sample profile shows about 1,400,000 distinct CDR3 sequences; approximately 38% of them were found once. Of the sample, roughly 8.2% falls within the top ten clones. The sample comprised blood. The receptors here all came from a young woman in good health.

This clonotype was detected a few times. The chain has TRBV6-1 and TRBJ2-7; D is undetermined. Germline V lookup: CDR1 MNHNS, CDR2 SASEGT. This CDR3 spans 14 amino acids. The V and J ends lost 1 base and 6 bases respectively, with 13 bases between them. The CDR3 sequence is CASSEVGQAREQYF. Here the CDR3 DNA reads TGTGCCAGCAGTGAAGTAGGGCAGGCTCGCGAGCAGTACTTC.

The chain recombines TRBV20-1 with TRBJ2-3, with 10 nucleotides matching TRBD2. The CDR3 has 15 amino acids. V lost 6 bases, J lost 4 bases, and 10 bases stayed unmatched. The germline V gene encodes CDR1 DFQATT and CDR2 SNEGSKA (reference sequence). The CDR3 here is CSAGSSGRAPDTQYF. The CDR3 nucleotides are TGCAGTGCGGGGTCGAGCGGGAGGGCCCCAGATACGCAGTATTTT.

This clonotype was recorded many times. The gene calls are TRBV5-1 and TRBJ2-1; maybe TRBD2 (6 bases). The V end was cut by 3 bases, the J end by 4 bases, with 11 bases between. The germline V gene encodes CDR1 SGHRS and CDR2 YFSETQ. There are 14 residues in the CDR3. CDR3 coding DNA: TGCGCCAGCAGCTCCGGGAGCGGATACAATGAGCAGTTCTTC. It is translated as CASSSGSGYNEQFF.

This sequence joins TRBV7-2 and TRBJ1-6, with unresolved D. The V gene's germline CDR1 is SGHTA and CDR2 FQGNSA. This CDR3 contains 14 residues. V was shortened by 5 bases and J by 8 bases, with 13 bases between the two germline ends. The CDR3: CASSADPVYSPLHF. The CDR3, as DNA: TGTGCCAGCAGCGCGGACCCTGTTTATTCACCCCTCCACTTT.

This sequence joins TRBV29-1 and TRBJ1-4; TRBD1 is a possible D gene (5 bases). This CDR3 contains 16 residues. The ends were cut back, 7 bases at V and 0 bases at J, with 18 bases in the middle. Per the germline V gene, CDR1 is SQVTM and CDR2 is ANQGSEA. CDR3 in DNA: TGCAGCGCCGAAGGGGTGGGGGAGTCAACTAATGAAAAACTGTTTTTT. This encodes CSAEGVGESTNEKLFF.

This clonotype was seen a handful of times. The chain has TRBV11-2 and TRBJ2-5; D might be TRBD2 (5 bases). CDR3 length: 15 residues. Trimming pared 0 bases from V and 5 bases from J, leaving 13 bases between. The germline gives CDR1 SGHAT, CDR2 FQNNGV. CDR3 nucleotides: TGTGCCAGCAGCTTAGATCTCGGGAATGGGGAGACCCAGTACTTC. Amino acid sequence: CASSLDLGNGETQYF. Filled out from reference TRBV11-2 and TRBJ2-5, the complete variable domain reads EAGVAQSPRYKIIEKRQSVAFWCNPISGHATLYWYQQILGQGPKLLIQFQNNGVVDDSQLPKDRFSAERLKGVDSTLKIQPAKLEDSAVYLCASSLDLGNGETQYFGPGTRLLVL.

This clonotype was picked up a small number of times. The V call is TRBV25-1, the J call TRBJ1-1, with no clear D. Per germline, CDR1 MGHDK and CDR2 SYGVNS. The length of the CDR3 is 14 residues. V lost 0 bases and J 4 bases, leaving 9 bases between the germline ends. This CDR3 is CASSEYLAGTEAFF. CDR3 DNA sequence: TGTGCCAGCAGTGAATACCTAGCCGGCACTGAAGCTTTCTTT.

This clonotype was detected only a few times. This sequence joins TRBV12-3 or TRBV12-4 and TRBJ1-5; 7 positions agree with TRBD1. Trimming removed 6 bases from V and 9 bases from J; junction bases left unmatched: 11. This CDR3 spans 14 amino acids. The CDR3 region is CASRSGGAGRPQHF. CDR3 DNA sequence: TGTGCCAGCAGATCAGGGGGAGCGGGACGGCCCCAGCATTTT.

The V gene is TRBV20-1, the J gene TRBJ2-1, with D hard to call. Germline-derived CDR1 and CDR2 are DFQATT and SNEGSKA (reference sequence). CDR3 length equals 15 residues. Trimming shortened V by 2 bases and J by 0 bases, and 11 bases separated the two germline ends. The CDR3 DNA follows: TGCAGTGCTAGAACGAGCCAGAGCTCCTACAATGAGCAGTTCTTC. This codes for CSARTSQSSYNEQFF.

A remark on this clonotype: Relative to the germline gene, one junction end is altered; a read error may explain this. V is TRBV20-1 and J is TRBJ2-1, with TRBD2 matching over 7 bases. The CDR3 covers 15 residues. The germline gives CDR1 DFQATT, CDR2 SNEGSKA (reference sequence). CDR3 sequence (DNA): TGCAGTGCCCCCAACCGGGACTATAGGCCCGATGATCAGTTCTTC. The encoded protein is CSAPNRDYRPDDQFF.

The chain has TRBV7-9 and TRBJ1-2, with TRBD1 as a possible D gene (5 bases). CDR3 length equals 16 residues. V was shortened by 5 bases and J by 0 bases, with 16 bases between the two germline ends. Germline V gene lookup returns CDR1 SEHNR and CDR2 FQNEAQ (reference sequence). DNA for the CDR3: TGTGCCAGCAGCCGGCCCGGGACGGAAGCTAACTATGGCTACACCTTC. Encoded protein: CASSRPGTEANYGYTF.

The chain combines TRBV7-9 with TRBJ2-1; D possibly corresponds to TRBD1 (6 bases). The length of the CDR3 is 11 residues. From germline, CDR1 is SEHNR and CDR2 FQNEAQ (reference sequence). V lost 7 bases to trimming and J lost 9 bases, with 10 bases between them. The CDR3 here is CASTPDSEQFF. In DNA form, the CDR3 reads TGTGCCAGCACTCCGGACAGTGAGCAGTTCTTC.

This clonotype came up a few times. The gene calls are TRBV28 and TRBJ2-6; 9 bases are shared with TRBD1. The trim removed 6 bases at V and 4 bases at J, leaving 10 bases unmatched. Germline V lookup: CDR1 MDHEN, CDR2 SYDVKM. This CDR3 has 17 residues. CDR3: CASSRDRAIAGANVLTF. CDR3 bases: TGTGCCAGCAGCCGGGACAGGGCTATAGCCGGGGCCAACGTCCTGACTTTC.

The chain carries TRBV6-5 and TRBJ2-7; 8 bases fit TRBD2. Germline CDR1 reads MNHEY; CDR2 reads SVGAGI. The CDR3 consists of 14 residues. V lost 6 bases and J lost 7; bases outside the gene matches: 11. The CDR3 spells CASRAAGDVNEQYF. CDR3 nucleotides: TGTGCCAGCAGGGCAGCGGGAGATGTTAATGAGCAGTACTTC.

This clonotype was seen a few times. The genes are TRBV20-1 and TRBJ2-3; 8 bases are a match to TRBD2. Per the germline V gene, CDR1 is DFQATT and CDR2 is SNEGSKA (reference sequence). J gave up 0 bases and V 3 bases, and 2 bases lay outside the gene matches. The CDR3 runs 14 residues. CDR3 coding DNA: TGCAGTGCTAGTCGGGGGGGAAGCACAGATACGCAGTATTTT. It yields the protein CSASRGGSTDTQYF.

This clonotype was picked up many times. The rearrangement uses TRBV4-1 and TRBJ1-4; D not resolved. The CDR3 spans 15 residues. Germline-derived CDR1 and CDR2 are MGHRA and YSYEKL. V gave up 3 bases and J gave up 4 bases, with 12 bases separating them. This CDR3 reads CASSHGARDNEKLFF. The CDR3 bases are TGCGCCAGCAGCCATGGTGCTCGGGATAATGAAAAACTGTTTTTT.

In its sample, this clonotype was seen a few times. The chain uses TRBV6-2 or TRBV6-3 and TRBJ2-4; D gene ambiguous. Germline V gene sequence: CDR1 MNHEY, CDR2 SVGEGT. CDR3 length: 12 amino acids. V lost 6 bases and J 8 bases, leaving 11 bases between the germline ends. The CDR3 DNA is TGTGCCAGCAGCCACACGGTGGACATTCAGTACTTC. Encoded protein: CASSHTVDIQYF.

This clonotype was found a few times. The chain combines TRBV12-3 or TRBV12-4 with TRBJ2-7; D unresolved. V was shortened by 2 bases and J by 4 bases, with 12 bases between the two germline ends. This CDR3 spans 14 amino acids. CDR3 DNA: TGTGCCAGCAGTTTATCCGGCATGGGATACGAGCAGTACTTC. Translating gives CASSLSGMGYEQYF.

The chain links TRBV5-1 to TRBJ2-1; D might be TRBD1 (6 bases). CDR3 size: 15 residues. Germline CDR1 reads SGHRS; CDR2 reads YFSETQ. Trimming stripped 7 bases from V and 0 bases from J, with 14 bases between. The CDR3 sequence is CASRPTGNSYNEQFF. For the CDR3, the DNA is TGCGCCAGCCGCCCAACAGGGAACTCCTACAATGAGCAGTTCTTC.

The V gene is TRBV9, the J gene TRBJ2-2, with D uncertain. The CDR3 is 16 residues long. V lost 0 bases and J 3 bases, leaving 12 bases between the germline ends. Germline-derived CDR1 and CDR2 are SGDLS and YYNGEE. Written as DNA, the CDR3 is TGTGCCAGCAGCGTAGATGGTAGGGTTTACACCGGGGAGCTGTTTTTT. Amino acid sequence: CASSVDGRVYTGELFF.

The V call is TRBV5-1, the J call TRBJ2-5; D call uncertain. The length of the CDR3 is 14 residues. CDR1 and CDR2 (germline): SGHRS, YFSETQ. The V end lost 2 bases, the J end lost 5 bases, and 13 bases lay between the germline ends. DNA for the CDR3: TGCGCCAGCAGCTTAGAGGCTTCGCGGGAGACCCAGTACTTC. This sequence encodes CASSLEASRETQYF.

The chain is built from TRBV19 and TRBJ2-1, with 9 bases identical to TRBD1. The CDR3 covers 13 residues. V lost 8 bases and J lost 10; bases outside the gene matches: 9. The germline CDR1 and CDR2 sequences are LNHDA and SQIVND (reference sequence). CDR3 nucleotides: TGTGCCAGTCGAGAACAGGGGGCGCAAGAGCAGTTCTTC. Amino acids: CASREQGAQEQFF.

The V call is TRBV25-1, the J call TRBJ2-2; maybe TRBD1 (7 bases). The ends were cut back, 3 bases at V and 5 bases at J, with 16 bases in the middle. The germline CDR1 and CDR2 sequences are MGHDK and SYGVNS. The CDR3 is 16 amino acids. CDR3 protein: CASSDPRQGGTGELFF. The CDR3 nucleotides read TGTGCCAGCAGTGACCCCCGACAGGGAGGTACCGGGGAGCTGTTTTTT.

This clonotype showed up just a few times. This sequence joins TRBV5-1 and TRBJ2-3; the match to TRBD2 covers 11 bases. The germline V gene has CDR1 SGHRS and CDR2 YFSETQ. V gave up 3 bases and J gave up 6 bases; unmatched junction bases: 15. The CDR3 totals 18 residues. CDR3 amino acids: CASSSAPSGGRTPDTQYF. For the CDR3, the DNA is TGCGCCAGCAGCTCTGCCCCTAGCGGGGGGCGGACTCCCGATACGCAGTATTTT.

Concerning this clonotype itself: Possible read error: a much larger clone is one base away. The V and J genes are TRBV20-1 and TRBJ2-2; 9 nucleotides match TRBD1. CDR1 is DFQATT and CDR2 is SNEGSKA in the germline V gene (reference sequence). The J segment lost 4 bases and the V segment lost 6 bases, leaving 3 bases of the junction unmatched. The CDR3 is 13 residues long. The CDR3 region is CSARDRATGELFF. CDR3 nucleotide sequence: TGCAGTGCCAGGGACAGGGCCACCGGGGAGCTGTTTTTT.

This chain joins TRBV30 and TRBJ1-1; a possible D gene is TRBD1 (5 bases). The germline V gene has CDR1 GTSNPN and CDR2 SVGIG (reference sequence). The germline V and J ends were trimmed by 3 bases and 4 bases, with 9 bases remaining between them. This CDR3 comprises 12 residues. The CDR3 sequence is CAWRQGSTEAFF. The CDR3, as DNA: TGTGCCTGGAGGCAGGGATCCACTGAAGCTTTCTTT.

CDR3 sequence (DNA): TGTGCCAGCAGTGAGGGGCAGCGAGCTAATGAAAAACTGTTTTTT. It yields the protein CASSEGQRANEKLFF. The chain has TRBV2 and TRBJ1-4, with D maybe TRBD1 (5 bases). Trimming removed 3 bases from V and 3 bases from J, with 11 bases in between. This CDR3 has 15 residues. CDR1 and CDR2 from the germline V gene are SNHLY and FYNNEI.

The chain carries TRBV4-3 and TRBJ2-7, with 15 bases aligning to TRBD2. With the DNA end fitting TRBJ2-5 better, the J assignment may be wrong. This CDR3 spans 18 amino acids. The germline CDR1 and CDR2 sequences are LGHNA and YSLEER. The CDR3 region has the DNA TGCGCCAGCAGCCAAGGGACTAGCGGGGGGGCTCGTAGAGAGACCCAGTACTTC. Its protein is CASSQGTSGGARRETQYF.

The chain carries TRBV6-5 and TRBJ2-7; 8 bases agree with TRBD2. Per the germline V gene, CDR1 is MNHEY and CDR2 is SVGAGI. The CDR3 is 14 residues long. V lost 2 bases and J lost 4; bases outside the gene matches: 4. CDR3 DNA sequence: TGTGCCAGCAGTTACGGGACTAGTATGTACGAGCAGTACTTC. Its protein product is CASSYGTSMYEQYF.

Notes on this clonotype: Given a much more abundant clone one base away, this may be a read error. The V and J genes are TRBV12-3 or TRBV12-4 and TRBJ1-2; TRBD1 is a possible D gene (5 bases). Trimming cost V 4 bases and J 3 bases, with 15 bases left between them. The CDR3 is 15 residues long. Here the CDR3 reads CASSSVQAGHYGYTF. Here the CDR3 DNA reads TGTGCCAGCAGTTCCGTACAGGCAGGGCACTATGGCTACACCTTC.